This T cell receptor (beta chain) was found in a study of blood T cell repertoires in COVID-19. Study context: Collection of acute and convalescent COVID-19 samples took place in the United States, Italy and Spain. Sources were T cells, B-cell-depleted T cells, or PBMCs; the material itself was cDNA or gDNA.

The V gene's germline CDR1 is LGHDT and CDR2 YNNKEL (reference sequence). The V segment lost 11 bases and the J segment 6 bases; nucleotides outside the gene matches: 10. The CDR3 runs 13 residues. Original methodology: Reference gene primer amplification gave estimated nucleated cell counts. Profiled with immunoSEQ multiplex PCR; TCRdb holds only in-frame clones, not every one. V and J calls and clone size are given by that table; D and trimming were obtained from the DNA. This table holds 200,000 to 250,000 clones, 81% found once. While infection was still active, Seattle patients were enrolled and then followed longitudinally.

The TCR sequence derives from a woman of 80 years or more with COVID-19, enrolled during active disease. Material: peripheral blood. The rearrangement joins TRBV3-1 (or the pseudogene TRBV3-2) to TRBJ1-5, with 7 bases aligning to TRBD1. The CDR3 spells CASGGGPGQPQHF. The CDR3 DNA follows: TGTGCCTCAGGAGGGGGCCCGGGTCAGCCCCAGCATTTT.